The 8 T cell receptor beta chains below were found in one sample sequenced in a study of PD-1 blockade in classical Hodgkin lymphoma. Only in-frame clones appear in the TCRdb table, and some are missing; sequencing was by immunoSEQ multiplex PCR. The repertoire holds about 27,000 clones, with about 78% as singletons. With no exception, relapse followed autologous stem cell transplantation in all patients, and brentuximab vedotin exposure varied. This sample comprised peripheral blood mononuclear cells (PBMCs), obtained before the second cycle of nivolumab. These receptors all come from a human donor with classical Hodgkin lymphoma.

V usage is TRBV7-6 and J usage is TRBJ1-1; D remains unclear. CDR1 and CDR2 from the germline V gene are SGHVS and FNYEAQ. CDR3 length: 14 amino acids. Trimming pared 0 bases from V and 8 bases from J, leaving 13 bases between. The DNA for the CDR3 is TGTGCCAGCAGCTTAGCCCCCTTCGACAAGGAAGCTTTCTTT. Translation gives CASSLAPFDKEAFF.

The chain joins TRBV11-3 to TRBJ2-7, with a possible D match to TRBD2 (6 bases). The CDR3 is made up of 15 amino acids. V lost 3 bases and J 0 bases, leaving 12 bases between the germline ends. CDR1 and CDR2 (germline): SGHNT, YENEEA. The CDR3 protein is CASSFGGMSSYEQYF. Here the CDR3 DNA reads TGTGCCAGCAGCTTTGGAGGGATGAGCTCCTACGAGCAGTACTTC. The complete variable domain, with remaining parts taken from reference TRBV11-3 and TRBJ2-7, reads EAGVVQSPRYKIIEKKQPVAFWCNPISGHNTLYWYLQNLGQGPELLIRYENEEAVDDSQLPKDRFSAERLKGVDSTLKIQPAELGDSAVYLCASSFGGMSSYEQYFGPGTRLTVT.

The chain couples TRBV7-2 to TRBJ2-3; D possibly corresponds to TRBD1 (6 bases). The CDR3 runs 17 residues. With 5 bases removed from V and 4 bases from J, the gap between germline ends came to 22 bases. The germline V gene encodes CDR1 SGHTA and CDR2 FQGNSA. CDR3 sequence (DNA): TGTGCCAGCAGCCCAGGGGTGGGGACACCAGCGGCAGATACGCAGTATTTT. It encodes CASSPGVGTPAADTQYF.

This clone appeared once. The rearrangement uses TRBV14 and TRBJ2-1, with D possibly matching TRBD1 (6 bases). Germline assignment: CDR1 SGHDN and CDR2 FVKESK. V lost 1 base, J lost 7 bases, and 11 bases lay in between. The CDR3 totals 14 residues. CDR3 protein: CASSQGGRDNEQFF. As DNA, the CDR3 is TGTGCCAGCAGCCAAGGGGGGCGAGATAATGAGCAGTTCTTC. The full variable domain, in which reference TRBV14 and TRBJ2-1 provide the parts outside the CDR3, is EAGVTQFPSHSVIEKGQTVTLRCDPISGHDNLYWYRRVMGKEIKFLLHFVKESKQDESGMPNNRFLAERTGGTYSTLKVQPAELEDSGVYFCASSQGGRDNEQFFGPGTRLTVL.

The V gene is TRBV6-6, the J gene TRBJ1-1; tentative D call: TRBD1 (5 bases). Trimming stripped 4 bases from V and 2 bases from J, with 11 bases between. Germline lookup yields CDR1 MNHNY and CDR2 SVGAGI (reference sequence). CDR3 length: 14 residues. CDR3 residues: CASSSRGENTEAFF. CDR3 in DNA: TGTGCCAGCAGTTCTCGGGGGGAAAACACTGAAGCTTTCTTT.

The V and J genes are TRBV5-1 and TRBJ2-1; D remains unclear. CDR3 length: 15 amino acids. Trimming removed 4 bases at V and 0 bases at J, with 11 bases between. The germline gives CDR1 SGHRS, CDR2 YFSETQ. CDR3 sequence (DNA): TGCGCCAGCAGCGCACAGACCTACTCCTACAATGAGCAGTTCTTC. Translated, it gives CASSAQTYSYNEQFF.

The genes are TRBV27 and TRBJ2-2; D is unresolved. The V end lost 3 bases, the J end lost 3 bases, and 8 bases lay between the germline ends. This CDR3 is built from 14 residues. Germline CDR1 and CDR2: MNHEY and SMNVEV (reference sequence). CDR3 sequence: CASSLYWDTGELFF. The DNA for the CDR3 is TGTGCCAGCAGTTTGTACTGGGACACCGGGGAGCTGTTTTTT.

The sample holds a few counts of this clone. The genes are TRBV7-9 and TRBJ2-7; D might be TRBD2 (6 bases). Looked up from germline, CDR1 is SEHNR and CDR2 is FQNEAQ (reference sequence). The CDR3 is made up of 14 amino acids. The V gene lost 8 bases and the J gene lost 2 bases, with 16 bases spanning the gap. CDR3 protein: CASQPGTSAYEQYF. The CDR3, as DNA: TGTGCCAGCCAGCCTGGGACTTCGGCCTACGAGCAGTACTTC.